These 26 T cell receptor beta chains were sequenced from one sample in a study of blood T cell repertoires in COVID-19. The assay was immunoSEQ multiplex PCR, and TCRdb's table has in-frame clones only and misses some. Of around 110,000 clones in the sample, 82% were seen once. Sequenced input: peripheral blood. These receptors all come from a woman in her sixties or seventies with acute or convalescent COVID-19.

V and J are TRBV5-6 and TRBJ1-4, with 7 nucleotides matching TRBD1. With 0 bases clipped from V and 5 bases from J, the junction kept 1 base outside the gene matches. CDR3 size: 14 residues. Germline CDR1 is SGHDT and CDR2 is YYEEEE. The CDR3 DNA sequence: TGTGCCAGCAGCTTGGGCAGGGGGAATGAAAAACTGTTTTTT. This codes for CASSLGRGNEKLFF. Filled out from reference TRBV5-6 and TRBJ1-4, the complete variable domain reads DAGVTQSPTHLIKTRGQQVTLRCSPKSGHDTVSWYQQALGQGPQFIFQYYEEEERQRGNFPDRFSGHQFPNYSSELNVNALLLGDSALYLCASSLGRGNEKLFFGSGTQLSVL.

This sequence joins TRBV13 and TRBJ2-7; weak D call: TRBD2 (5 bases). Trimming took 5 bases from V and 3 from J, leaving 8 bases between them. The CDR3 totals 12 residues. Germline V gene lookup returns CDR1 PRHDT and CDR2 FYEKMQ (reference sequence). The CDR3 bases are TGTGCCAGCAGCAGCCGGGACTACGAGCAGTACTTC. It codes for CASSSRDYEQYF.

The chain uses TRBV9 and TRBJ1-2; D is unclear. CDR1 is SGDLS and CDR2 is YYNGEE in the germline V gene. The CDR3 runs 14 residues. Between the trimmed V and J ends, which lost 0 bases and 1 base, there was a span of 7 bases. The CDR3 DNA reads TGTGCCAGCAGCGTAGGGCTCCTTAACTATGGCTACACCTTC. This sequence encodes CASSVGLLNYGYTF.

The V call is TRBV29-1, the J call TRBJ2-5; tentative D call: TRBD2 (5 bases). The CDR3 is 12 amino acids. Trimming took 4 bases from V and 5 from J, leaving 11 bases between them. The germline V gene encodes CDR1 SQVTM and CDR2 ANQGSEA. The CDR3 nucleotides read TGCAGCGTTGGATCGGGATGGGAGACCCAGTACTTC. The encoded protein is CSVGSGWETQYF. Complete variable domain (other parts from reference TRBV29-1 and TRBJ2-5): SAVISQKPSRDICQRGTSLTIQCQVDSQVTMMFWYRQQPGQSLTLIATANQGSEATYESGFVIDKFPISRPNLTFSTLTVSNMSPEDSSIYLCSVGSGWETQYFGPGTRLLVL.

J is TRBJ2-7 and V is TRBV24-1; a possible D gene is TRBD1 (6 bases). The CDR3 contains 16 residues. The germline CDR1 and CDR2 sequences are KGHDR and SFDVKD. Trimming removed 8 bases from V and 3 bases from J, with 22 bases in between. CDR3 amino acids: CATMVFGGQRSYEQYV. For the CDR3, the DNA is TGTGCCACCATGGTTTTTGGCGGACAGAGGAGCTACGAGCAGTACGTC.

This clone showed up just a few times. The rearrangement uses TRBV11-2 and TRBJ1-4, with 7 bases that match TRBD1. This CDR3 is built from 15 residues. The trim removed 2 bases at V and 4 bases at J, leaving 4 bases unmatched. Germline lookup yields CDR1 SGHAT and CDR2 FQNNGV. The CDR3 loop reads CASSLQRGRNEKLFF. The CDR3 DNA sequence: TGTGCCAGCAGCTTACAGAGGGGGCGTAATGAAAAACTGTTTTTT. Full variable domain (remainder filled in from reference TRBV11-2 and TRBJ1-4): EAGVAQSPRYKIIEKRQSVAFWCNPISGHATLYWYQQILGQGPKLLIQFQNNGVVDDSQLPKDRFSAERLKGVDSTLKIQPAKLEDSAVYLCASSLQRGRNEKLFFGSGTQLSVL.

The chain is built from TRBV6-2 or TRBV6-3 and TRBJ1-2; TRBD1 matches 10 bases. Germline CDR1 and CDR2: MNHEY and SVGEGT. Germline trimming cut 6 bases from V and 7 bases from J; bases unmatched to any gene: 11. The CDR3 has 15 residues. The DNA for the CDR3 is TGTGCCAGCAGCCGTCCCGGGACAGGGGTCGGTGGCTACACCTTC. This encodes CASSRPGTGVGGYTF.

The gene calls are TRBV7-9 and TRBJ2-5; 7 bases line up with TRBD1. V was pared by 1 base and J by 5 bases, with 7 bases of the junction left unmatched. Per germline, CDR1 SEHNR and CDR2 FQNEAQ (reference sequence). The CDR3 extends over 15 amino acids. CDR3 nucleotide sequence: TGTGCCAGCAGCTTAGAATCCCGCAGGGGGGAGACCCAGTACTTC. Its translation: CASSLESRRGETQYF.

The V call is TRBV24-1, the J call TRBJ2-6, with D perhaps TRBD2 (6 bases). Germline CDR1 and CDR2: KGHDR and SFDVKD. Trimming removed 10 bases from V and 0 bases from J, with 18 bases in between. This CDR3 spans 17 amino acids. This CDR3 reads CATNVGGPDSGANVLTF. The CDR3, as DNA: TGTGCCACTAACGTCGGGGGACCCGACTCTGGGGCCAACGTCCTGACTTTC.

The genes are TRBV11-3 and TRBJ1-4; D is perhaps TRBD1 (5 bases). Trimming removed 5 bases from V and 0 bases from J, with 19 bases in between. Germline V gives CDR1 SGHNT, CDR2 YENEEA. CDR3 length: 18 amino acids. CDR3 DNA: TGTGCCAGCAGCCCTGAGACAGCTTCCCTTGCAACTAATGAAAAACTGTTTTTT. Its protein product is CASSPETASLATNEKLFF.

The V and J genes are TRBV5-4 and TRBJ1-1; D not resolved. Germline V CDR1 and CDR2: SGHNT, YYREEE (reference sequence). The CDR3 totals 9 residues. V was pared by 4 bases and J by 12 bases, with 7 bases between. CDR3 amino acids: CASSPGSFF. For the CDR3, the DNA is TGTGCCAGCAGCCCAGGCTCTTTCTTT.

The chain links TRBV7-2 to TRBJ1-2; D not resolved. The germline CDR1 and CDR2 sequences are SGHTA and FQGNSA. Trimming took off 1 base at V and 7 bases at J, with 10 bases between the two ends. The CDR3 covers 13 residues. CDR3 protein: CASSLGTIRGYTF. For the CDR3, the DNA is TGTGCCAGCAGCTTAGGAACAATCCGTGGCTACACCTTC. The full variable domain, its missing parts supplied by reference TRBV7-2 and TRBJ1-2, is GAGVSQSPSNKVTEKGKDVELRCDPISGHTALYWYRQSLGQGLEFLIYFQGNSAPDKSGLPSDRFSAERTGGSVSTLTIQRTQQEDSAVYLCASSLGTIRGYTFGSGTRLTVV.

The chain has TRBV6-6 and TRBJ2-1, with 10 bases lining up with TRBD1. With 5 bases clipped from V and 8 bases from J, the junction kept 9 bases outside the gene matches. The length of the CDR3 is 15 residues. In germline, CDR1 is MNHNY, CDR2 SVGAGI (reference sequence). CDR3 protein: CASSPFRDRGDEQFF. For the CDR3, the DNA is TGTGCCAGCAGTCCTTTCCGGGACAGGGGCGATGAGCAGTTCTTC.

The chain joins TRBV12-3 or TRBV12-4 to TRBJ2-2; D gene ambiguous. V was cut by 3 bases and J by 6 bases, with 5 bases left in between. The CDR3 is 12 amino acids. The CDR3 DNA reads TGTGCCAGCAGTTTCAATGCCGGGGAGCTGTTTTTT. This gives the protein CASSFNAGELFF.

In nucleotides, the CDR3 is TGTGCCAGCAGCCAACAGGTCCAAGAGACCCAGTACTTC. Its translation: CASSQQVQETQYF. The rearrangement joins TRBV11-3 to TRBJ2-5; D may be TRBD1 (5 bases). The CDR3 loop spans 13 amino acids. CDR1 SGHNT and CDR2 YENEEA come from the germline V gene. Trimming pared 5 bases from V and 1 base from J, leaving 8 bases between.

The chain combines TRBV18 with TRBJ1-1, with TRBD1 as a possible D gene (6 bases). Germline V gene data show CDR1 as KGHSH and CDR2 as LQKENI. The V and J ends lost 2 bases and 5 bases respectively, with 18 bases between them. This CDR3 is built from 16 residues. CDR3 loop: CASSPSLSQGGTEAFF. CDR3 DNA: TGTGCCAGCTCACCATCGTTGTCACAGGGAGGGACTGAAGCTTTCTTT. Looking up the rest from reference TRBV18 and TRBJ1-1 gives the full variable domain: NAGVMQNPRHLVRRRGQEARLRCSPMKGHSHVYWYRQLPEEGLKFMVYLQKENIIDESGMPKERFSAEFPKEGPSILRIQQVVRGDSAAYFCASSPSLSQGGTEAFFGQGTRLTVV.

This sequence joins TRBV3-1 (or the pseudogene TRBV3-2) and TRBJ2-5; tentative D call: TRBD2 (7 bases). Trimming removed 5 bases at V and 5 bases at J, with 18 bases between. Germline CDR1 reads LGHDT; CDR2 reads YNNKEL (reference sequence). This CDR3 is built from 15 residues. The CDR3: CASSTWGGALETQYF. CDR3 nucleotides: TGTGCCAGCAGCACATGGGGGGGGGCTCTCGAGACCCAGTACTTC.

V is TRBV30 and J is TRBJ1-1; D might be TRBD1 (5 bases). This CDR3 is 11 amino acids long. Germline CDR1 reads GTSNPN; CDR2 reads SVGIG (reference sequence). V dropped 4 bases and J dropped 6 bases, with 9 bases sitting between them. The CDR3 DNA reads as TGTGCCTGGATCAGGGTCTCTGAAGCTTTCTTT. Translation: CAWIRVSEAFF.

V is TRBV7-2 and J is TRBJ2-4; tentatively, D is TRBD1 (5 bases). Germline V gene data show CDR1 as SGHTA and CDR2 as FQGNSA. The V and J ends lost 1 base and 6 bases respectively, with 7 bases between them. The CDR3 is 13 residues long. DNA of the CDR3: TGTGCCAGCAGCTTAGAAGGGGCAAACATTCAGTACTTC. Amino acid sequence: CASSLEGANIQYF.

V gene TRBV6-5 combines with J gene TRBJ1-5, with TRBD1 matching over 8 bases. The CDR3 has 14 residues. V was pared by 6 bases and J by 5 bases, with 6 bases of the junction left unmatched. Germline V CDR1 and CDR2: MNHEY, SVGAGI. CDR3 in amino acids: CASRDRVSHQPQHF. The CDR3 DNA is TGTGCCAGCAGGGACAGGGTTTCGCATCAGCCCCAGCATTTT.

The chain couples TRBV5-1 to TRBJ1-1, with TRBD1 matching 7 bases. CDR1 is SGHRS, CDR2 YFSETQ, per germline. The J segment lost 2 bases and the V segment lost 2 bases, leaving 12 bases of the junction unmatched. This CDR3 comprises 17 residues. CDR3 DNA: TGCGCCAGCAGCTTTACTATGTCCGACAGGGCAAACACTGAAGCTTTCTTT. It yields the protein CASSFTMSDRANTEAFF.

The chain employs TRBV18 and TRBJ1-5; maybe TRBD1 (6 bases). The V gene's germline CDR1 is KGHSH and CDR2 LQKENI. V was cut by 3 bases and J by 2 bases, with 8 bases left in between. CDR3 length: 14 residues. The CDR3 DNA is TGTGCCAGCTCACCCAGGGGTGGCAATCAGCCCCAGCATTTT. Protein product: CASSPRGGNQPQHF.

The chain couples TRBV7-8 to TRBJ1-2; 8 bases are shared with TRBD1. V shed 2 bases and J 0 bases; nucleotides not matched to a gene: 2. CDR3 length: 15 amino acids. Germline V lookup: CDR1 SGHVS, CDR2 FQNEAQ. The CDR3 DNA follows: TGTGCCAGCAGCTTAACGGGACAGGCTAACTATGGCTACACCTTC. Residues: CASSLTGQANYGYTF.

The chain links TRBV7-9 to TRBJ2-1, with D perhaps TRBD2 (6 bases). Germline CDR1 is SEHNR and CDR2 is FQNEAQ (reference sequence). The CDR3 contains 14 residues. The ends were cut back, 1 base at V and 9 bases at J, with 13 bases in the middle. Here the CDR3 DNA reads TGTGCCAGCAGCTTAGGCGGACTATTCGGTGAGCAGTTCTTC. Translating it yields CASSLGGLFGEQFF.

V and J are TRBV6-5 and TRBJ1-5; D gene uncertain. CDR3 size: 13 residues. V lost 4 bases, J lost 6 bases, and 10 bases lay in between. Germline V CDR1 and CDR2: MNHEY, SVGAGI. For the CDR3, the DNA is TGTGCCAGCAGTTGGAGGGTGGGTCAGCCCCAGCATTTT. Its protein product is CASSWRVGQPQHF.

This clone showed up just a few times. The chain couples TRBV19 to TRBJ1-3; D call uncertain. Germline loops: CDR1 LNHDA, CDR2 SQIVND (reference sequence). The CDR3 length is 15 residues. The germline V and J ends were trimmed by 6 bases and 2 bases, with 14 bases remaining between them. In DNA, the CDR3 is TGTGCCAGTAGCCCCTTTGGAGGGCCTGGAAACACCATATATTTT. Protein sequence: CASSPFGGPGNTIYF. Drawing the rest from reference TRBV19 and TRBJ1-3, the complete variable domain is DGGITQSPKYLFRKEGQNVTLSCEQNLNHDAMYWYRQDPGQGLRLIYYSQIVNDFQKGDIAEGYSVSREKKESFPLTVTSAQKNPTAFYLCASSPFGGPGNTIYFGEGSWLTVV.